These T cell receptor beta chains were read from a single sample in a study of T cells in Graves' hyperthyroidism and ophthalmopathy. TCRdb processed the multiplex PCR reads anew with MiXCR; each CDR3 protein has one entry. Among 750,000 to 950,000 distinct CDR3 sequences, over 35% were seen once, and the ten largest hold more than 7%. Source material: blood. The receptor set was obtained from a man younger than 35 with Graves' hyperthyroidism. The CDR3 runs from the conserved cysteine through the conserved F or W. The order of the fields is clone size, D gene, V gene, J gene, CDR3 DNA, CDR3 protein. D genes are given only for firm matches. For some rows the clone size is stated as once, few or many, or as a class when expanded; others skip it.

few	-	TRBV7-9	TRBJ2-7	TGTGCCAGCAGCCAGGCGGGGGCGGGAGCTCTGTCCTACGAGCAGTACTTC	CASSQAGAGALSYEQYF
-	-	TRBV7-3	TRBJ1-2	TGTGCCAGCAGTTTCAACGGGAAAGGCTACACCTTC	CASSFNGKGYTF
-	TRBD2	TRBV20-1	TRBJ2-5	TGCAGTGCTAGAGGAGGGAGGAGTAGCGGGGCCTCCCAAGAGACCCAGTACTTC	CSARGGRSSGASQETQYF
-	-	TRBV3-1	TRBJ2-7	TGTGCCAGCAGCCAAAGCGGCCCCTTCTACGAGCAGTACTTC	CASSQSGPFYEQYF
many	-	TRBV9	TRBJ2-5	TGTGCCAGCAGCGTAGCAGGCGTAGGAGAGACCCAGTACTTC	CASSVAGVGETQYF
many	TRBD2	TRBV2	TRBJ2-5	TGTGCCAGCAGCAAAATAACTAGCGGCCAAGAGACCCAGTACTTC	CASSKITSGQETQYF
-	TRBD1	TRBV15	TRBJ1-5	TGTGCCACCAGCAGAGAAGGGGGCGCCCAGCATTTT	CATSREGGAQHF
few	-	TRBV2	TRBJ2-7	TGTGCCAGCGGCTCCGGGACTTATCTCTCCGAGCAGTACTTC	CASGSGTYLSEQYF
few	-	TRBV7-9	TRBJ1-2	TGTGCCAGCAGCCCCCGGGACGTAGGTGGCTATGGCTACACCTTC	CASSPRDVGGYGYTF
-	-	TRBV9	TRBJ2-5	TGTGCCAGCAGCTTCCAGGGCAGGGGGAGGAAGACCCAGTACTTC	CASSFQGRGRKTQYF